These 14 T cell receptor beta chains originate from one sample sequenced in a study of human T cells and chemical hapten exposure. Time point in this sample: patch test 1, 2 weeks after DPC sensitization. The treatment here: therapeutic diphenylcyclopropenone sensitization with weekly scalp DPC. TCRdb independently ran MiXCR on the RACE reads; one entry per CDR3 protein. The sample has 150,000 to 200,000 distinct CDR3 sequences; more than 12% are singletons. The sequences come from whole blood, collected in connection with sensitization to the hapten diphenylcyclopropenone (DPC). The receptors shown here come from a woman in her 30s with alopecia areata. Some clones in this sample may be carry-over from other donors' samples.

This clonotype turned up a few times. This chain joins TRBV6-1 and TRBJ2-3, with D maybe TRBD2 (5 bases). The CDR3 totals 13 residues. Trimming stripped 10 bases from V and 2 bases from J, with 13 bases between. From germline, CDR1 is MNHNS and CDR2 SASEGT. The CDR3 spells CATAGWDTDTQYF. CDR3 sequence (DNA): TGTGCCACCGCGGGTTGGGACACAGATACGCAGTATTTT.

In DNA form, the CDR3 reads TGCAGTGCTAGAAGACTAGCGGCCTACGAGCAGTACTTC. Its translation is CSARRLAAYEQYF. The chain has TRBV20-1 and TRBJ2-7, with 9 bases matching TRBD2. Trimming at V came to 2 bases and at J to 2 bases, leaving 1 base not matched to a gene. Germline V gene data show CDR1 as DFQATT and CDR2 as SNEGSKA (reference sequence). The CDR3 runs 13 residues.

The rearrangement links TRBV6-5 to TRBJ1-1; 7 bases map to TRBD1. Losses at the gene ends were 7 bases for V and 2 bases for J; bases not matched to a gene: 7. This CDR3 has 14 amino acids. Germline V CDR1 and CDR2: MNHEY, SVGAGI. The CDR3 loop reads CASIPGTANTEAFF. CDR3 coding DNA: TGTGCCAGCATCCCCGGGACAGCTAACACTGAAGCTTTCTTT.

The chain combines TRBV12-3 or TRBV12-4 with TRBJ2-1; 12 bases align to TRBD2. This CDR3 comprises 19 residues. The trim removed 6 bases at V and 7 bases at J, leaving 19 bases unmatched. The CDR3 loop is CASSSWGLAGGPVANEQFF. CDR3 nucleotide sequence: TGTGCCAGCAGCTCCTGGGGCCTAGCGGGAGGGCCGGTTGCGAATGAGCAGTTCTTC.

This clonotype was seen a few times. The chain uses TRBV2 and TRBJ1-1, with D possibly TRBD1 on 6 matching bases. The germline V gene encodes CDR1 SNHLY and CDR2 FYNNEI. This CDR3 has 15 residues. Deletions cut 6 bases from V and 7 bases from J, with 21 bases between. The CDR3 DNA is TGTGCCAGCAGGTCCCTCGGGGGGGCCCGGGGTGAAGCTTTCTTT. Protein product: CASRSLGGARGEAFF.

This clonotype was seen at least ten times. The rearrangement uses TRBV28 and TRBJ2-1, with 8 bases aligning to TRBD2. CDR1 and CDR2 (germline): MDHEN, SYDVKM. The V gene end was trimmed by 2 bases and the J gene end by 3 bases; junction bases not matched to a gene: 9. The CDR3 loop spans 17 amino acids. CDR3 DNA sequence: TGTGCCAGCAGTTTAGGAAAAAGCGGGAGTGGCTACAATGAGCAGTTCTTC. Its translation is CASSLGKSGSGYNEQFF.

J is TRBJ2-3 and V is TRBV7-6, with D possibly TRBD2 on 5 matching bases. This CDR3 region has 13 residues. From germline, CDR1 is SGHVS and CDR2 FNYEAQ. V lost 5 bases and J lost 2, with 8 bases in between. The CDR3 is CASSRTLTDTQYF. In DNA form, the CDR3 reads TGTGCCAGCAGCCGGACTCTCACAGATACGCAGTATTTT.

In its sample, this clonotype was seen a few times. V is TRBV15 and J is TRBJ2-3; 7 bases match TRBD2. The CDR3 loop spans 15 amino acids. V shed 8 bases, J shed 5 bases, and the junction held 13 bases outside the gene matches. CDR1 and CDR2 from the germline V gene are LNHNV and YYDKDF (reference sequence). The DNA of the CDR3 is TGTGCCACCTCCCTGGGAGGGAACTATGGAGATACGCAGTATTTT. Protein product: CATSLGGNYGDTQYF.

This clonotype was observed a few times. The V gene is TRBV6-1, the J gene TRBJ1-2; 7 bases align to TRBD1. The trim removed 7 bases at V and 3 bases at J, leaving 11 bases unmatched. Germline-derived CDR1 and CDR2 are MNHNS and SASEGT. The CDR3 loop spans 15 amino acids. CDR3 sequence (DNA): TGTGCCAGCACTTTCGGGACAGAGACTTACTATGGCTACACCTTC. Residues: CASTFGTETYYGYTF.

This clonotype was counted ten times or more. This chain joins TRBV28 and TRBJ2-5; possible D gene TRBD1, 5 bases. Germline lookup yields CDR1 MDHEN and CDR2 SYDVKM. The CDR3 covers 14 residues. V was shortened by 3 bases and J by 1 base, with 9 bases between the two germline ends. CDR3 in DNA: TGTGCCAGCAGTTTCCCAGGGCTCCAAGAGACCCAGTACTTC. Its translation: CASSFPGLQETQYF.

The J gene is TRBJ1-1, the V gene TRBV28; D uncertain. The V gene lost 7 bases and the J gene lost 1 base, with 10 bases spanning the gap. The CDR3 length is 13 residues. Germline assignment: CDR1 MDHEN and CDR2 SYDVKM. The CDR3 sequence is CASIGGRNTEAFF. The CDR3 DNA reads TGTGCCAGCATAGGCGGCAGGAACACTGAAGCTTTCTTT.

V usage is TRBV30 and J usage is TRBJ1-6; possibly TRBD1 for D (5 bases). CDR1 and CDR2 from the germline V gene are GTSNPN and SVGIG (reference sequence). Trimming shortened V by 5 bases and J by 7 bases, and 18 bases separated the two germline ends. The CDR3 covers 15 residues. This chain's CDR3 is CAWAFSGTNNSPLHF. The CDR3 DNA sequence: TGTGCCTGGGCTTTCTCCGGGACTAACAATTCACCCCTCCACTTT.

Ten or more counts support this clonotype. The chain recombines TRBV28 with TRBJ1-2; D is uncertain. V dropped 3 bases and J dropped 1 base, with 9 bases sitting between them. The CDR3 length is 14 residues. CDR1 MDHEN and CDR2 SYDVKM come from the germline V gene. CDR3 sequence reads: CASSFLGSNYGYTF. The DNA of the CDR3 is TGTGCCAGCAGTTTTTTGGGCAGTAACTATGGCTACACCTTC.

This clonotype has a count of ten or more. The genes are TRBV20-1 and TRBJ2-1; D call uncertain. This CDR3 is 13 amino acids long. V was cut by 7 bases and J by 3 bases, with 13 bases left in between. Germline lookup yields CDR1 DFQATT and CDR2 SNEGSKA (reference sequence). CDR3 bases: TGCAGTGGAGGCGGTGCCCTCTACAATGAGCAGTTCTTC. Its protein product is CSGGGALYNEQFF.